This T cell receptor beta chain emerged from a study of T cells in Graves' hyperthyroidism and ophthalmopathy. V was clipped by 0 bases and J by 5 bases, with 8 bases between them. Germline values: CDR1 LGHDT, CDR2 YNNKEL (reference sequence). The CDR3 has 14 amino acids. Study-wide results and limits: Ophthalmopathy was identified by the model a median approximately six months ahead of onset. A model using 13 V-J features told ophthalmopathy apart from stable hyperthyroidism. Most thyroid-expanded clonotypes above 0.001 were also found in blood.

It was RNA transcripts that yielded the amplified TCR beta CDR3 regions. HTBI primers were the set used in a first-round RT-PCR of the TCR CDR3. TCRdb ran MiXCR on the multiplex PCR reads and lists one entry per CDR3 protein. Counted here are about 740,000 distinct CDR3 sequences, about 14% occurring once; the ten biggest clones make up about 9.4%. Hyperthyroidism was newly diagnosed in patients aged 18 to 65 (duration under 2 months). This clonotype was seen more than once but under ten times. Its antigen is currently unknown. The TCR was taken from a woman between 18 and 30 years old with Graves' hyperthyroidism. Input material: blood. The chain couples TRBV3-1 to TRBJ1-5, with D possibly being TRBD1 (5 bases). CDR3 region: CASSQEWGDQPQHF. The CDR3 bases are TGTGCCAGCAGCCAAGAATGGGGGGATCAGCCCCAGCATTTT.